This T cell receptor beta chain was profiled in a study of cytomegalovirus exposure and HLA in healthy donors. Study as a whole: The approximately 120 million unique TCR beta sequences, from roughly 170 million T cells, were found by an earlier analysis. Whole-study results and caveats: In an earlier analysis, in roughly 580 donors, most V segments appeared productive either ~90% or ~30% of the time.

The primer mix had 60 Vbeta and 13 Jbeta primers. The repertoire was sequenced with immunoSEQ multiplex PCR; TCRdb's copy has only in-frame clones and lacks some. The data hold about 140,000 clones, with 60% to 80% observed a single time. Trimming at V came to 10 bases and at J to 2 bases, leaving 9 bases not matched to a gene. Looked up from germline, CDR1 is ENHRY and CDR2 is SYGVKD. The CDR3 consists of 14 residues. A remark on this clone: Its target is unknown.

The source is a woman aged 50 to 60 in good health and CMV-seronegative. Material: PBMCs. The V and J genes are TRBV10-3 and TRBJ2-5, with 8 bases fitting TRBD2. The CDR3 DNA reads as TGTGCCACCAGGCTAGCGGGTGCTCAAGAGACCCAGTACTTC. Protein sequence: CATRLAGAQETQYF.